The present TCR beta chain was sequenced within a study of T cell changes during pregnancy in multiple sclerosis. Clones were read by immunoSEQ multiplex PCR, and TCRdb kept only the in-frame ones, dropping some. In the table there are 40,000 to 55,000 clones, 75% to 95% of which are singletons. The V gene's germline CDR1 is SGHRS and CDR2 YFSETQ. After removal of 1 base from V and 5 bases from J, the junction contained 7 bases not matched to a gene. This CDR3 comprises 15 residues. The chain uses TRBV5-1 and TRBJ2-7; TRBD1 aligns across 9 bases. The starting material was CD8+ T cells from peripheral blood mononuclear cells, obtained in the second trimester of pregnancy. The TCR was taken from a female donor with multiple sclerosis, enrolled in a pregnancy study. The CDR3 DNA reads TGCGCCAGCAGCTTGACCGGGACAGGGTTCGACGAGCAGTACTTC. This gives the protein CASSLTGTGFDEQYF.